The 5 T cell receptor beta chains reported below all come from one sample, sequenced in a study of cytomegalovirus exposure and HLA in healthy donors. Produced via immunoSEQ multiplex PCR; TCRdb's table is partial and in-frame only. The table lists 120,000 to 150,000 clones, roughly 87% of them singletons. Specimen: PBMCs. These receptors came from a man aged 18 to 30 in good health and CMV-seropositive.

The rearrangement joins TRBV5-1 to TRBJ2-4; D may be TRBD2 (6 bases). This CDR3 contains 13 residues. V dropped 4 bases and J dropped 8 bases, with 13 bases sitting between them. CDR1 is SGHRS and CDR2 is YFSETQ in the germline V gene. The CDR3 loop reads CASSEKTRHIQYF. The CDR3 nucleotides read TGCGCCAGCAGCGAGAAGACTAGACACATTCAGTACTTC.

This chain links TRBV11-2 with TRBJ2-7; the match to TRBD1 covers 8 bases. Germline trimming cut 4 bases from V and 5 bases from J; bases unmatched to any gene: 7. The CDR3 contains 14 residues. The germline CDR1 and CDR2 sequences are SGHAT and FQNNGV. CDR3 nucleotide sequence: TGTGCCAGCAGCTCATCAGGGGGCTGGAACGAGCAGTACTTC. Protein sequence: CASSSSGGWNEQYF.

The CDR3 reads CASSLGPTGELFF. The CDR3, as DNA: TGCGCCAGCAGCTTGGGGCCAACCGGGGAGCTGTTTTTT. V gene TRBV5-1 combines with J gene TRBJ2-2; D remains unclear. Deletions cut 0 bases from V and 5 bases from J, with 5 bases between. The CDR3 is 13 residues long. CDR1 and CDR2 from the germline V gene are SGHRS and YFSETQ.

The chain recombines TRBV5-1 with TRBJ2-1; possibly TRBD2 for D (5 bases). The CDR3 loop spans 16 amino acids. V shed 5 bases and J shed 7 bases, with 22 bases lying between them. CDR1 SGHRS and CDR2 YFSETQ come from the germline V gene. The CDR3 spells CASRLTAGNPGNEQFF. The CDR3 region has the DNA TGCGCCAGCAGACTAACCGCCGGTAACCCGGGGAATGAGCAGTTCTTC. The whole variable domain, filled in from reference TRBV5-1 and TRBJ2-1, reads KAGVTQTPRYLIKTRGQQVTLSCSPISGHRSVSWYQQTPGQGLQFLFEYFSETQRNKGNFPGRFSGRQFSNSRSEMNVSTLELGDSALYLCASRLTAGNPGNEQFFGPGTRLTVL.

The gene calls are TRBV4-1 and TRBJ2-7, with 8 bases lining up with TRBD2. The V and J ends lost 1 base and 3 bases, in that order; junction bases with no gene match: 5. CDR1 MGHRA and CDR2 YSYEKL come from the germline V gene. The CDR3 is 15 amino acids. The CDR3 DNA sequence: TGCGCCAGCAGCCAAGGACGGGGGGGCAGCTACGAGCAGTACTTC. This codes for CASSQGRGGSYEQYF.